These T cell receptor beta chains were read from a single sample in a study of blood T cells in healthy people across ages. TCRdb called the 5' RACE reads again in MiXCR, with one record for every CDR3 protein. The sample holds 650,000 to 900,000 distinct CDR3 sequences; 60% to 80% are singletons and the top ten take about a quarter. The sequenced sample consisted of blood. The receptors stem from a man younger than 45 in good health. CDR3s include the opening cysteine and the closing phenylalanine or tryptophan. D genes are given only for firm matches. Clone size is not always given. Where it is, it says once, few, many or a class for expanded clones.

clone_size j_call v_call d_call cdr3_aa cdr3_nt
NA TRBJ2-7 TRBV28 NA CASSLPDTSYEQYF TGTGCCAGCAGTCTCCCGGACACTTCCTACGAGCAGTACTTC
NA TRBJ2-3 TRBV7-8 NA CASSPKLLDTDTQYF TGTGCCAGCAGCCCCAAACTCCTGGACACAGATACGCAGTATTTT
few TRBJ2-1 TRBV6-2/TRBV6-3 TRBD1 CASSYSRGTGVNEQFF TGTGCCAGCAGTTACTCGAGGGGGACAGGGGTCAATGAGCAGTTCTTC
NA TRBJ2-7 TRBV20-1 NA CSARDRAVPYEQYF TGCAGTGCTAGAGATCGCGCGGTCCCCTACGAGCAGTACTTC
NA TRBJ2-7 TRBV7-2 NA CASSSSSSNSYEQYF NA
NA TRBJ2-6 TRBV15 NA CATSREGAHSGANVLTF TGTGCCACCAGCAGGGAGGGCGCCCACTCTGGGGCCAACGTCCTGACTTTC
NA TRBJ2-5 TRBV15 TRBD1 CTTSPTGVETQYF TGTACCACCAGCCCCACAGGGGTGGAGACCCAGTACTTC
NA TRBJ2-2 TRBV5-1 TRBD2 CASSPDGGGNTGELFF TGCGCCAGCAGCCCCGACGGGGGGGGGAACACCGGGGAGCTGTTTTTT
NA TRBJ2-5 TRBV4-3 TRBD1 CASSSDRGRYNEQYF TGCGCCAGCAGCTCGGACAGGGGCCGCTACAATGAGCAGTACTTC
few TRBJ2-1 TRBV7-2 TRBD1 CASSSIRDSNEQFF TGTGCCAGCAGCTCAATCCGGGACAGCAATGAGCAGTTCTTC
NA TRBJ2-5 TRBV12-3/TRBV12-4 NA CASSFQETGETQYF TGTGCCAGCAGTTTCCAGGAGACGGGGGAGACCCAGTACTTC
NA TRBJ2-3 TRBV10-3 NA CAISESPDPSTDTQYF TGTGCCATCAGTGAGTCCCCCGATCCCAGCACAGATACGCAGTATTTT
NA TRBJ1-5 TRBV2 NA CASRPDNQPQHF TGTGCCAGCAGGCCAGATAATCAGCCCCAGCATTTT